This entry concerns a single T cell receptor (beta chain). The CDR3 is 15 amino acids. Germline-derived CDR1 and CDR2 are LNHDA and SQIVND (reference sequence). Trimming stripped 1 base from V and 0 bases from J, with 7 bases between. This record belongs to a study of long-term antiretroviral therapy in people with HIV. Study-wide context: About a decade before 2015, the earliest samples were taken when ART was typically delayed.

A v3.0 immunoSEQ assay was performed at survey level. Data came from immunoSEQ multiplex PCR; TCRdb stores just in-frame clones and leaves some out. The sample lists 10,000 or so clones; around 77% were seen once. The chain links TRBV19 to TRBJ1-3; D is undetermined. The clonotype comes from a young man with HIV. The sequenced sample was unsorted PBMCs, obtained 0.4 years before starting antiretroviral therapy. The CDR3, as DNA: TGTGCCAGTAGTATAGCACCAGTCTCTGGAAACACCATATATTTT. Encoded protein: CASSIAPVSGNTIYF.